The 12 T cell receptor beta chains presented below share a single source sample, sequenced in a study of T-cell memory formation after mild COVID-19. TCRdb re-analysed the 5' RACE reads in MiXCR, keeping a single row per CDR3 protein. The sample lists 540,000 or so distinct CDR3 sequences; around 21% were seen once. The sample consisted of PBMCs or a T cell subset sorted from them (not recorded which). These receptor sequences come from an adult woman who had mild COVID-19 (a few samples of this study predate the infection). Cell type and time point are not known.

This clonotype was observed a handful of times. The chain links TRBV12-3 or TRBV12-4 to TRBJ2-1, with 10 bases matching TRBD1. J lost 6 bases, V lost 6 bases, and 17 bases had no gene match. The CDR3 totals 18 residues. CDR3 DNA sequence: TGTGCCAGCAGACGGACAGGGGGGCTTCCCTCTTCTTCCAATGAGCAGTTCTTC. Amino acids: CASRRTGGLPSSSNEQFF.

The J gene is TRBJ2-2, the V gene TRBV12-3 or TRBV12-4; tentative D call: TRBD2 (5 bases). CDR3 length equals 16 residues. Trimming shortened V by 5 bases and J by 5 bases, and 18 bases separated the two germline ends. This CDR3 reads CASSPPGVRSTGELFF. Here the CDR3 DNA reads TGTGCCAGCAGTCCCCCCGGGGTCCGGTCGACCGGGGAGCTGTTTTTT.

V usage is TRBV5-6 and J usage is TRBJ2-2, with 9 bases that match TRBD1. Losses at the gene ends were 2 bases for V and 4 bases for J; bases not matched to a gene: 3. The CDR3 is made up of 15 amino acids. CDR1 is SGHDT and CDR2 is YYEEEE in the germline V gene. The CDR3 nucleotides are TGTGCCAGCAGCTTCACGGACAGGGGCACCGGGGAGCTGTTTTTT. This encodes CASSFTDRGTGELFF.

The CDR3 DNA sequence: TGCGCCAGCAGCCAAGTGGTACAGGGACACGAGCAGTACTTC. This sequence encodes CASSQVVQGHEQYF. The V and J genes are TRBV4-1 and TRBJ2-7; maybe TRBD1 (6 bases). Germline values: CDR1 MGHRA, CDR2 YSYEKL. With 1 base removed from V and 5 bases from J, the gap between germline ends came to 12 bases. This CDR3 contains 14 residues.

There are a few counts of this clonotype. The CDR3 loop is CATSIGNRLEAFF. DNA of the CDR3: TGTGCCACCAGCATCGGGAACAGGCTTGAAGCTTTCTTT. The chain uses TRBV15 and TRBJ1-1; D perhaps matches TRBD1 (5 bases). The CDR3 is 13 residues long. From germline, CDR1 is LNHNV and CDR2 YYDKDF (reference sequence). Trimming cost V 4 bases and J 7 bases, with 13 bases left between them.

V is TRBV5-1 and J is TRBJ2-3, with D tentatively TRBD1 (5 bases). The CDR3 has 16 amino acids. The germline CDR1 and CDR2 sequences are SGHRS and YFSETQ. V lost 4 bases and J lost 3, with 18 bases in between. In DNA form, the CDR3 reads TGCGCCAGCAGCCCCGGGCAGGGTCAGGTTACAGATACGCAGTATTTT. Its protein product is CASSPGQGQVTDTQYF.

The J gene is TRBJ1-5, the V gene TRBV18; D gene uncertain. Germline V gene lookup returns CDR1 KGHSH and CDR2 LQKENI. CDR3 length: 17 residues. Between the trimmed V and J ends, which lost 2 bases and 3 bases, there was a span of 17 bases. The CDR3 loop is CASSPSPPRGSNQPQHF. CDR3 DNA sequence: TGTGCCAGCTCACCAAGCCCACCCCGGGGTTCCAATCAGCCCCAGCATTTT. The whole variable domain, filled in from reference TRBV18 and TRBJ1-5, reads NAGVMQNPRHLVRRRGQEARLRCSPMKGHSHVYWYRQLPEEGLKFMVYLQKENIIDESGMPKERFSAEFPKEGPSILRIQQVVRGDSAAYFCASSPSPPRGSNQPQHFGDGTRLSIL.

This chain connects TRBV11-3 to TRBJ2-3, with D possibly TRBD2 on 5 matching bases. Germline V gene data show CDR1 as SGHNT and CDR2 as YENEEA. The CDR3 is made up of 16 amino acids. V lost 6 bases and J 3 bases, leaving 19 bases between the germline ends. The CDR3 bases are TGTGCCAGCAGGGGAGTCGGTGGTGAGCCTACAGATACGCAGTATTTT. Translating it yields CASRGVGGEPTDTQYF.

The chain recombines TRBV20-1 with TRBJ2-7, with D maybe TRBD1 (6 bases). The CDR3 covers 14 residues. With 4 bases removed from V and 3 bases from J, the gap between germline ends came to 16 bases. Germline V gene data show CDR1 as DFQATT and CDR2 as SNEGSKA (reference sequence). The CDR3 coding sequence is TGCAGTGCTATAGTCCGGGACAAGTACTACGAGCAGTACTTC. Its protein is CSAIVRDKYYEQYF.

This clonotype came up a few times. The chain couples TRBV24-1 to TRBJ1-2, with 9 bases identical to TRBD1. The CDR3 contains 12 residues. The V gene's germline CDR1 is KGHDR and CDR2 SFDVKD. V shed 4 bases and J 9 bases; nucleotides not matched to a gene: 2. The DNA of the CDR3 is TGTGCCACCAGTGAGGGGACAGGGCGCTACACCTTC. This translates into CATSEGTGRYTF.

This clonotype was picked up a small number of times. The CDR3 loop reads CASSLDLGSDTQYF. DNA for the CDR3: TGTGCCAGCAGCTTAGATCTAGGGTCAGATACGCAGTATTTT. The rearrangement joins TRBV11-2 to TRBJ2-3; no reliable D call. Germline V gene lookup returns CDR1 SGHAT and CDR2 FQNNGV. Trimming removed 0 bases from V and 4 bases from J, with 8 bases in between. The CDR3 runs 14 residues. Full variable domain (rest looked up from reference TRBV11-2 and TRBJ2-3): EAGVAQSPRYKIIEKRQSVAFWCNPISGHATLYWYQQILGQGPKLLIQFQNNGVVDDSQLPKDRFSAERLKGVDSTLKIQPAKLEDSAVYLCASSLDLGSDTQYFGPGTRLTVL.

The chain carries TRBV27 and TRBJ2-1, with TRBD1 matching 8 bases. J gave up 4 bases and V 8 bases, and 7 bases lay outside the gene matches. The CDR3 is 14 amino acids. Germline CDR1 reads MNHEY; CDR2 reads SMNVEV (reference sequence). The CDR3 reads CASSHRGLYNEQFF. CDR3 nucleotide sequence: TGTGCCAGCTCCCACAGGGGGTTGTACAATGAGCAGTTCTTC.